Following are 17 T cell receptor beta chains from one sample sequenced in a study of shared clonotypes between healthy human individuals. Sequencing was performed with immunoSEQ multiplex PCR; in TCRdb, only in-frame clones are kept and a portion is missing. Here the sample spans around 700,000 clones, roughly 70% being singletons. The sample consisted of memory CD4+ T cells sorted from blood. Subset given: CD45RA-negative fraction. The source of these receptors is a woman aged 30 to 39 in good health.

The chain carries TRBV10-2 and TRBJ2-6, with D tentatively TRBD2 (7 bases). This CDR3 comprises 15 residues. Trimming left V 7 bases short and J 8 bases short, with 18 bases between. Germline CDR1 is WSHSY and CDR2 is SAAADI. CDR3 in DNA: TGCGCCAGCACCCGCGGGGGCGAAGGTACCAACGTCCTGACTTTC. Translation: CASTRGGEGTNVLTF.

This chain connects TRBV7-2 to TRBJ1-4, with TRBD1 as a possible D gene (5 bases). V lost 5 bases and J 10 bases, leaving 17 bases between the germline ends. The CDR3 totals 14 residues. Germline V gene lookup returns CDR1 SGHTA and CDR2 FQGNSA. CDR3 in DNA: TGTGCCAGCAGCCTTCAAGGGGCGGAAGGAAAACTGTTTTTT. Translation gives CASSLQGAEGKLFF.

The CDR3 protein is CASSFPGSPLHF. DNA of the CDR3: TGTGCCAGCAGCTTCCCAGGTTCACCCCTCCACTTT. The chain uses TRBV7-8 and TRBJ1-6; D not resolved. CDR3 size: 12 residues. Trimming pared 3 bases from V and 9 bases from J, leaving 6 bases between. Germline CDR1 SGHVS, CDR2 FQNEAQ.

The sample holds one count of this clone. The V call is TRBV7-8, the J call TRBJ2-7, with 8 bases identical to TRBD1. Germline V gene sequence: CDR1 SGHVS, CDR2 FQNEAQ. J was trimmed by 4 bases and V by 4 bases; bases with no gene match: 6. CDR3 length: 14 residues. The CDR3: CASSSTGVPYEQYF. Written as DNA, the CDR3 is TGTGCCAGCAGCTCGACAGGGGTTCCTTACGAGCAGTACTTC.

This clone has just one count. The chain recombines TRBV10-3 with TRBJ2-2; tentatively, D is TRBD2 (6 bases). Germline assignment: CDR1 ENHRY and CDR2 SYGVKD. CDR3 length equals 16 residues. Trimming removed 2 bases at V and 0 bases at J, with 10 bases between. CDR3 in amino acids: CAISERGRTNTGELFF. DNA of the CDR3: TGTGCCATCAGTGAGCGGGGGAGAACGAACACCGGGGAGCTGTTTTTT.

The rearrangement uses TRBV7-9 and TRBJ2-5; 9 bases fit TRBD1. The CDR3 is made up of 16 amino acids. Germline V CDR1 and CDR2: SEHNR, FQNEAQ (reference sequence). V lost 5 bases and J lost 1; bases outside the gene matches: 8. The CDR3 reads CASSHSGQGTQETQYF. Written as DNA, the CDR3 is TGTGCCAGCAGCCACTCGGGACAGGGAACCCAAGAGACCCAGTACTTC.

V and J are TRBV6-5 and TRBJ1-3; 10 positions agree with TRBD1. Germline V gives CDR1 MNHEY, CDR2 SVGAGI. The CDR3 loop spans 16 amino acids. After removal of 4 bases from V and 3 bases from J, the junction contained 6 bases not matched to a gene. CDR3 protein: CASSSGQGGHGNTIYF. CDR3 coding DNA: TGTGCCAGCAGTTCAGGACAGGGGGGCCATGGAAACACCATATATTTT.

CDR3 bases: TGTGCCAGCGGACTAGCGGTTGAGCAGTACTTC. Protein: CASGLAVEQYF. V is TRBV28 and J is TRBJ2-7; 10 nucleotides align to TRBD2. Germline CDR1 and CDR2: MDHEN and SYDVKM. Losses at the gene ends were 8 bases for V and 7 bases for J; bases not matched to a gene: 2. The CDR3 is 11 residues long.

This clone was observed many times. CDR3 in amino acids: CAWSGGTGRDQPQHF. CDR3 nucleotide sequence: TGTGCCTGGAGTGGAGGGACAGGGCGAGATCAGCCCCAGCATTTT. The gene calls are TRBV30 and TRBJ1-5, with 9 bases that match TRBD1. Germline CDR1 GTSNPN, CDR2 SVGIG (reference sequence). Trimming at V came to 1 base and at J to 5 bases, leaving 6 bases not matched to a gene. The CDR3 runs to 15 residues.

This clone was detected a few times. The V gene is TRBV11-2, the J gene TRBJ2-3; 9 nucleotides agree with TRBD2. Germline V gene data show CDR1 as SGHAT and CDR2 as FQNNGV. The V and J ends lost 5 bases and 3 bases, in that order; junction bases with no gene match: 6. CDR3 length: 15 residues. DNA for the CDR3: TGTGCCAGCAGCCCCCGGCTAGCGGGGACAGATACGCAGTATTTT. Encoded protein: CASSPRLAGTDTQYF.

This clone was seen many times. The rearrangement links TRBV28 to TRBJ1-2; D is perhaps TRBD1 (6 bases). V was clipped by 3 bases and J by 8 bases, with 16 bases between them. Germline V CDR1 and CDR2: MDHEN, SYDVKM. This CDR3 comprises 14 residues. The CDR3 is CASSFPVGAGGYTF. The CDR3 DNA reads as TGTGCCAGCAGTTTCCCGGTGGGGGCGGGAGGCTACACCTTC.

The CDR3 nucleotides are TGTGCCAGTAGTGTTACGGGGACAGCTCGACCTGAGCAGTTCTTC. This sequence encodes CASSVTGTARPEQFF. The rearrangement uses TRBV19 and TRBJ2-1; 7 bases fit TRBD1. Germline values: CDR1 LNHDA, CDR2 SQIVND (reference sequence). The CDR3 runs 15 residues. Trimming at V came to 5 bases and at J to 9 bases, leaving 13 bases not matched to a gene.

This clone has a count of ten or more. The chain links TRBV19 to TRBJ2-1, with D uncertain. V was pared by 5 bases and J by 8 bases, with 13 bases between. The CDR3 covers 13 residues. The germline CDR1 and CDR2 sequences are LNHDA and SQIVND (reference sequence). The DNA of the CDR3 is TGTGCCAGTAGTTATGGGGTTGGGGATGAGCAGTTCTTC. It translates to CASSYGVGDEQFF.

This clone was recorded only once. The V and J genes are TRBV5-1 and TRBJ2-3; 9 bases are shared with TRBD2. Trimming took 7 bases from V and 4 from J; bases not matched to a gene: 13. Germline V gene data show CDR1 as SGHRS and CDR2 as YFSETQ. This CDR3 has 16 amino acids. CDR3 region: CASSLQAGGRADTQYF. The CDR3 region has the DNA TGCGCCAGCTCCCTGCAAGCGGGGGGACGGGCAGATACGCAGTATTTT.

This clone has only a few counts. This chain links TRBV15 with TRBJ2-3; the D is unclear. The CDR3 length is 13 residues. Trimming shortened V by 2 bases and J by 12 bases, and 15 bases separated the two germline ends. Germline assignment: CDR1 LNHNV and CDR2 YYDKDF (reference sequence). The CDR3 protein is CATSRPPGRLQYF. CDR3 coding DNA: TGTGCCACCAGCAGACCACCTGGGCGGCTCCAGTATTTT.

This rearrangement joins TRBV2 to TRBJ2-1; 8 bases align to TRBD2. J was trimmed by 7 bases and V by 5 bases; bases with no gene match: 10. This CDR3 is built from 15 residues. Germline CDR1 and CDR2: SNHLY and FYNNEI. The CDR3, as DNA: TGTGCCAGCAGTCGTACTGGAAGCGGGAGTAATGAGCAGTTCTTC. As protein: CASSRTGSGSNEQFF.

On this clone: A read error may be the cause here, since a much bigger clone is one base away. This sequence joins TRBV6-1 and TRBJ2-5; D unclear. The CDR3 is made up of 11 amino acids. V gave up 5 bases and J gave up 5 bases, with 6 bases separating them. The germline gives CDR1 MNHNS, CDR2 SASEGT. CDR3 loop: CASSIGETQYF. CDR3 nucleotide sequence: TGTGCCAGCAGTATAGGGGAGACCCAGTACTTC.